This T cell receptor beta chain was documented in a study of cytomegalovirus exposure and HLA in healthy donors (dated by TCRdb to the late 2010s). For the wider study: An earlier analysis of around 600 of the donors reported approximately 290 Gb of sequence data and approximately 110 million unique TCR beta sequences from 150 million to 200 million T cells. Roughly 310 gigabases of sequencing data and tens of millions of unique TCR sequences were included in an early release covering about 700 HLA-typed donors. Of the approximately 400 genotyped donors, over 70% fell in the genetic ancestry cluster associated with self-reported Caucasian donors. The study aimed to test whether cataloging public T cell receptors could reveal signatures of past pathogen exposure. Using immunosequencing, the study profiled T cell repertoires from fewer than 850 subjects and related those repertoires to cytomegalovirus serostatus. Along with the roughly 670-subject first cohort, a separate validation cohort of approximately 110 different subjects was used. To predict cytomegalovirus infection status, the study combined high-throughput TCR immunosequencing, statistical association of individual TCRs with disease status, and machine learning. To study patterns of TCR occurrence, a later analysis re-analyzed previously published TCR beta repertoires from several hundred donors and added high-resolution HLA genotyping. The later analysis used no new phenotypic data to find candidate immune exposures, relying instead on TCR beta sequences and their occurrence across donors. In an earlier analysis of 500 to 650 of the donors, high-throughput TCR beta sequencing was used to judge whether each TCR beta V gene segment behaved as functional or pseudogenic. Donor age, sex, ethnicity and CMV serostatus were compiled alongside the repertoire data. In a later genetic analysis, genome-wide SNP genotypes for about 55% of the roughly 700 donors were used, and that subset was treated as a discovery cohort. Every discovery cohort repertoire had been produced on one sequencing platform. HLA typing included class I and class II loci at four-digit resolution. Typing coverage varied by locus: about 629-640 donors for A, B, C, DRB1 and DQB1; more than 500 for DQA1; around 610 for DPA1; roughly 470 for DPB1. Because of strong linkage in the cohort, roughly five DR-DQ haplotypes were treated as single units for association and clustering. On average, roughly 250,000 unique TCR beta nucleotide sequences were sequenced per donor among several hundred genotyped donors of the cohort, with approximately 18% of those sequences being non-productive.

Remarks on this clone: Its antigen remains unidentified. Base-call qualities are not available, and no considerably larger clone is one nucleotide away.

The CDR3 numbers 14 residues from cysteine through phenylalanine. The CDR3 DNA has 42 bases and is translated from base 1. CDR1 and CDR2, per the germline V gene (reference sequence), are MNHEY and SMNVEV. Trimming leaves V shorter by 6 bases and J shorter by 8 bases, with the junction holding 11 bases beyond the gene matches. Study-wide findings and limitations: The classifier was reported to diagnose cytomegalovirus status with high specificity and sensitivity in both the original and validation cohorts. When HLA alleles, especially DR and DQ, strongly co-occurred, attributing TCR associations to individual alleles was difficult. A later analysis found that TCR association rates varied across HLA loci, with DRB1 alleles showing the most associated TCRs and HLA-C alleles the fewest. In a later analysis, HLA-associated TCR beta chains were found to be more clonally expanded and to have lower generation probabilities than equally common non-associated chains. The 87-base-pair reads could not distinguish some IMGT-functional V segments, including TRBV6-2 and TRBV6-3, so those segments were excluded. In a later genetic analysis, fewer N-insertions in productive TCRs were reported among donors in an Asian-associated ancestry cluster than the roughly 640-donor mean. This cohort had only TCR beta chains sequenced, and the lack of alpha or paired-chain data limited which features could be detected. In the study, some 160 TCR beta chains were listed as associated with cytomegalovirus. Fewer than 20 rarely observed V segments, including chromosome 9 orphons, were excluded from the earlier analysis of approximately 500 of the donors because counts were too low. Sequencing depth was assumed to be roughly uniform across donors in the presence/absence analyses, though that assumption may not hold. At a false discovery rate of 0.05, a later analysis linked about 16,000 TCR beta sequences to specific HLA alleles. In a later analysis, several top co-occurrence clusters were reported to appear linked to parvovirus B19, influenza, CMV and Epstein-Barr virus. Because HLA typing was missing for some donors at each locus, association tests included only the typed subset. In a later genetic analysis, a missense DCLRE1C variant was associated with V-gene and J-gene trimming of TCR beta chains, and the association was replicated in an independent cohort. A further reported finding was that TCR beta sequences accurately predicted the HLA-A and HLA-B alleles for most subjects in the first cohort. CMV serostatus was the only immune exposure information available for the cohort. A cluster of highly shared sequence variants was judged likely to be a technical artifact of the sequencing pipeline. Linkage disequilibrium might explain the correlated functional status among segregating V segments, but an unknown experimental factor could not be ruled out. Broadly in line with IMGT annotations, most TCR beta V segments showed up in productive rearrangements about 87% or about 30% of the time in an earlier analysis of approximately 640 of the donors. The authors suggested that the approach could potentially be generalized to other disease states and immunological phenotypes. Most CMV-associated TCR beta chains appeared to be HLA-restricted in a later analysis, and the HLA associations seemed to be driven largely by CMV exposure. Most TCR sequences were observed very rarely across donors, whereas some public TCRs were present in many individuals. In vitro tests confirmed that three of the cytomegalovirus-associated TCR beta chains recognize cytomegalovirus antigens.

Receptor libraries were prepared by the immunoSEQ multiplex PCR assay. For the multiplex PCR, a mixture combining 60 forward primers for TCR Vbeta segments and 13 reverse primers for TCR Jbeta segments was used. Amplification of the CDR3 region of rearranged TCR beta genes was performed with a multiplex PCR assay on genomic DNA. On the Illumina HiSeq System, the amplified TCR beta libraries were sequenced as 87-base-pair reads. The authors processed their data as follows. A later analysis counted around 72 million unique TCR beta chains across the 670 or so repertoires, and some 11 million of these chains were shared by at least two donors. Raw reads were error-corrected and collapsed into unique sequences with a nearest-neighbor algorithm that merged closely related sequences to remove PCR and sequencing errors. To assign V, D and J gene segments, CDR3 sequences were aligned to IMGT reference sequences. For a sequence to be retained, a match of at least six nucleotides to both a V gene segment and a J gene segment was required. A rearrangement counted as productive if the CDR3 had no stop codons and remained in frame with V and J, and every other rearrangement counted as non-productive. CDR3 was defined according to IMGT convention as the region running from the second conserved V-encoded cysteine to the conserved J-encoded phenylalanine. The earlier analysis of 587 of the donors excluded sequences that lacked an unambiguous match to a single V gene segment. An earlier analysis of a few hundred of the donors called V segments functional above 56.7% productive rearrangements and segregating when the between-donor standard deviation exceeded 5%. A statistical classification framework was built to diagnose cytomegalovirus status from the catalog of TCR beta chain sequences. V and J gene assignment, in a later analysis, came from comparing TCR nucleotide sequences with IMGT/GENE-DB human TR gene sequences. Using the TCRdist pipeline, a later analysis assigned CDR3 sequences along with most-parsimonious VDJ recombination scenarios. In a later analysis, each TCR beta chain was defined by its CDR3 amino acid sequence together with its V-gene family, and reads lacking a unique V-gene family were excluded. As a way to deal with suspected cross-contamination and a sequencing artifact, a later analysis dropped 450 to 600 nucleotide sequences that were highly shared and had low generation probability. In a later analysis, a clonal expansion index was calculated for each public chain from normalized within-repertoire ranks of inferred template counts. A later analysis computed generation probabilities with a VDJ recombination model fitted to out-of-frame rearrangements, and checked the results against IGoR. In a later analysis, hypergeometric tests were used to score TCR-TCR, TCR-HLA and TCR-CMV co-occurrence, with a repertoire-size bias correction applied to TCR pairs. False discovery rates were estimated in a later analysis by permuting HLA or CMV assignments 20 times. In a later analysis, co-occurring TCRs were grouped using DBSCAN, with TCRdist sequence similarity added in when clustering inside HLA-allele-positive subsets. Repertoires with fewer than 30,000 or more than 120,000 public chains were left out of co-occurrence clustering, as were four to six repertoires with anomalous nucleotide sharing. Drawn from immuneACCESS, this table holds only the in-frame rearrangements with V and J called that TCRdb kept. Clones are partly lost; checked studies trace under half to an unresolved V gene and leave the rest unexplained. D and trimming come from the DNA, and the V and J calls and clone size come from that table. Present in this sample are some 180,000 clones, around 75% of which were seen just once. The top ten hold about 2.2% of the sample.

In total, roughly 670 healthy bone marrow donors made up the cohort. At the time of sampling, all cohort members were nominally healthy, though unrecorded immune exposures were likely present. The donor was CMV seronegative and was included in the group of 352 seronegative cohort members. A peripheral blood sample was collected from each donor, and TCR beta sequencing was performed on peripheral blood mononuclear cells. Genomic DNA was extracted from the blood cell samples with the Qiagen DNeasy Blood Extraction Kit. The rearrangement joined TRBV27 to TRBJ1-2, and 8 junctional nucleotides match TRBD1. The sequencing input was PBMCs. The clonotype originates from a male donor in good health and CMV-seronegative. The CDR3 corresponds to CASRYQGQGFGYTF. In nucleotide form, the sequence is TGTGCCAGCAGGTACCAAGGACAGGGTTTCGGCTACACCTTC.